Each of the 20 T cell receptor beta chains below was sequenced from the same sample in a study of shared clonotypes between healthy human individuals. The assay was immunoSEQ multiplex PCR, and TCRdb's table has in-frame clones only and misses some. Among around 2.1 million clones listed, roughly 91% were seen once. Naive CD8 cells, CD45RO-negative and positively selected for CCR7, excluded terminally differentiated effector memory CD45RA+ cells. The sequencing sample was made of naive CD8+ T cells from PBMCs. All receptors derive from a man aged 18-30 years in good health. Some clones in this sample may be carry-over from other donors' samples.

The chain recombines TRBV7-9 with TRBJ2-7, with D tentatively TRBD2 (6 bases). The V gene's germline CDR1 is SEHNR and CDR2 FQNEAQ (reference sequence). The CDR3 loop spans 15 amino acids. V lost 10 bases and J 5 bases, leaving 24 bases between the germline ends. CDR3 region: CAISIRGGDTDEQYF. DNA of the CDR3: TGTGCCATCTCGATCCGGGGCGGGGATACCGACGAGCAGTACTTC.

CDR3 amino acids: CASSLGPPGGKAKNIQYF. The CDR3 DNA follows: TGTGCCAGCAGTTTAGGCCCCCCAGGGGGGAAGGCCAAAAACATTCAGTACTTC. The chain combines TRBV28 with TRBJ2-4, with D possibly matching TRBD1 (7 bases). V lost 2 bases and J lost 1, with 18 bases in between. This CDR3 region has 18 residues. From germline, CDR1 is MDHEN and CDR2 SYDVKM.

The V call is TRBV7-9, the J call TRBJ1-1; 7 positions match TRBD1. The CDR3 is made up of 14 amino acids. In germline, CDR1 is SEHNR, CDR2 FQNEAQ (reference sequence). Unmatched junction bases numbered 8, after V lost 5 bases and J lost 5 bases. CDR3: CASSPATGATEAFF. The CDR3 nucleotides are TGTGCCAGCAGCCCGGCTACAGGGGCGACTGAAGCTTTCTTT.

CDR3 nucleotides: TGTGCCAGCAGTGCTCATGTTGGGCTAGCGGGTCCCTACAATGAGCAGTTCTTC. Protein sequence: CASSAHVGLAGPYNEQFF. The chain combines TRBV28 with TRBJ2-1; 8 bases align to TRBD2. Losses at the gene ends were 5 bases for V and 2 bases for J; bases not matched to a gene: 14. The CDR3 contains 18 residues. Looked up from germline, CDR1 is MDHEN and CDR2 is SYDVKM.

This clone has only a few counts. The sample contains more than one DNA sequence encoding this CDR3. This rearrangement joins TRBV5-4 to TRBJ2-7; D is unresolved. CDR1 and CDR2 (germline): SGHNT, YYREEE (reference sequence). V was pared by 0 bases and J by 3 bases, with 7 bases between. This CDR3 is built from 13 residues. The CDR3 spells CASSLDRNYEQYF. The CDR3 coding sequence is TGTGCCAGCAGCTTGGACAGAAACTACGAGCAGTACTTC.

The CDR3 loop reads CASRQGAYGMNTEAFF. For the CDR3, the DNA is TGCGCCAGCAGGCAGGGGGCATATGGGATGAACACTGAAGCTTTCTTT. The genes are TRBV5-1 and TRBJ1-1; 8 positions match TRBD1. Germline CDR1 is SGHRS and CDR2 is YFSETQ. The CDR3 runs to 16 residues. The J segment lost 0 bases and the V segment lost 5 bases, leaving 9 bases of the junction unmatched. Using reference TRBV5-1 and TRBJ1-1 for the parts outside the CDR3, the full variable domain is KAGVTQTPRYLIKTRGQQVTLSCSPISGHRSVSWYQQTPGQGLQFLFEYFSETQRNKGNFPGRFSGRQFSNSRSEMNVSTLELGDSALYLCASRQGAYGMNTEAFFGQGTRLTVV.

The genes are TRBV5-8 and TRBJ2-1; D is undetermined. Trimming took off 1 base at V and 6 bases at J, with 17 bases between the two ends. The CDR3 spans 16 residues. The germline CDR1 and CDR2 sequences are SGHTS and YDEGEE. The CDR3 sequence: CASSLFSAVAANEQFF. Written as DNA, the CDR3 is TGTGCCAGCAGCTTGTTCTCGGCGGTCGCTGCCAATGAGCAGTTCTTC.

This chain joins TRBV14 and TRBJ1-1; 7 positions agree with TRBD1. J gave up 4 bases and V 11 bases, and 10 bases lay outside the gene matches. This CDR3 is built from 13 residues. CDR1 and CDR2 from the germline V gene are SGHDN and FVKESK. CDR3 in amino acids: CACNRGARTEAFF. The CDR3 nucleotides read TGTGCCTGTAACAGGGGTGCGCGCACTGAAGCTTTCTTT. The variable domain in full, completed from reference TRBV14 and TRBJ1-1, reads EAGVTQFPSHSVIEKGQTVTLRCDPISGHDNLYWYRRVMGKEIKFLLHFVKESKQDESGMPNNRFLAERTGGTYSTLKVQPAELEDSGVYFCACNRGARTEAFFGQGTRLTVV.

The V call is TRBV5-1, the J call TRBJ2-5; tentatively, D is TRBD1 (6 bases). With the DNA end fitting TRBJ2-7 better, the J assignment may be wrong. The CDR3 consists of 15 residues. The germline V gene encodes CDR1 SGHRS and CDR2 YFSETQ. CDR3 region: CASSLSQGTLYEQYF. DNA of the CDR3: TGCGCCAGCAGCTTGAGTCAGGGGACACTATACGAGCAGTACTTC.

V is TRBV5-4 and J is TRBJ1-2; D unclear. The CDR3 sequence is 14 residues long. The V end lost 1 base, the J end lost 4 bases, and 11 bases lay between the germline ends. Germline V gene lookup returns CDR1 SGHNT and CDR2 YYREEE (reference sequence). The CDR3 DNA reads as TGTGCCAGCAGCTTGATGGGCCCCGGCTATGGCTACACCTTC. Encoded protein: CASSLMGPGYGYTF.

The chain combines TRBV9 with TRBJ2-3, with D possibly TRBD2 on 6 matching bases. V was cut by 6 bases and J by 4 bases, with 15 bases left in between. The CDR3 sequence is 14 residues long. Germline V gives CDR1 SGDLS, CDR2 YYNGEE. CDR3 DNA: TGTGCCAGCACCCCAACGGGAGTCCCAGATACGCAGTATTTT. It codes for CASTPTGVPDTQYF.

A remark on this clone: The same CDR3 is also encoded by other DNA sequences in this sample. CDR3 sequence (DNA): TGCAGCGTTGCGGGTCTTTACGAGCAGTACTTC. The encoded protein is CSVAGLYEQYF. This sequence joins TRBV29-1 and TRBJ2-7; unclear D gene. V lost 4 bases and J 4 bases, leaving 8 bases between the germline ends. The CDR3 length is 11 residues. Germline V gene lookup returns CDR1 SQVTM and CDR2 ANQGSEA.

The chain carries TRBV27 and TRBJ2-2, with no clear D. CDR3 length: 15 residues. Trimming stripped 6 bases from V and 3 bases from J, with 14 bases between. CDR1 is MNHEY, CDR2 SMNVEV, per germline (reference sequence). CDR3 nucleotides: TGTGCCAGCAGCCCCCAGGTCTACGACACCGGGGAGCTGTTTTTT. Protein: CASSPQVYDTGELFF.

The sample holds a few counts of this clone. The rearrangement joins TRBV29-1 to TRBJ1-1, with D possibly matching TRBD1 (6 bases). Trimming took 7 bases from V and 11 from J, leaving 17 bases between them. The CDR3 runs 11 residues. Germline assignment: CDR1 SQVTM and CDR2 ANQGSEA. CDR3 nucleotide sequence: TGCAGCGCCGAGGCGGGGGCGCCGGCTTTCTTT. Translated, it gives CSAEAGAPAFF. The variable domain in full, with the rest retrieved from reference TRBV29-1 and TRBJ1-1, is SAVISQKPSRDICQRGTSLTIQCQVDSQVTMMFWYRQQPGQSLTLIATANQGSEATYESGFVIDKFPISRPNLTFSTLTVSNMSPEDSSIYLCSAEAGAPAFFGQGTRLTVV.

This sequence joins TRBV9 and TRBJ1-4, with D hard to call. The CDR3 has 15 residues. V lost 0 bases and J lost 3, with 9 bases in between. Per germline, CDR1 SGDLS and CDR2 YYNGEE. The CDR3 sequence is CASSVATSANEKLFF. CDR3 DNA: TGTGCCAGCAGCGTAGCTACGAGTGCTAATGAAAAACTGTTTTTT.

The rearrangement joins TRBV4-3 to TRBJ1-1, with 8 bases fitting TRBD1. The CDR3 sequence is 14 residues long. Germline CDR1 LGHNA, CDR2 YSLEER. The V gene end was trimmed by 1 base and the J gene end by 5 bases; junction bases not matched to a gene: 3. CDR3 amino acids: CASSQAGGLTEAFF. DNA of the CDR3: TGCGCCAGCAGCCAAGCAGGGGGCCTGACTGAAGCTTTCTTT.

This sequence joins TRBV6-5 and TRBJ2-7; D is ambiguous. Germline-derived CDR1 and CDR2 are MNHEY and SVGAGI. The CDR3 consists of 13 residues. Trimming removed 2 bases from V and 7 bases from J, with 12 bases in between. The DNA of the CDR3 is TGTGCCAGCAGTTACGCCTGGTTGGGAGAGCAGTACTTC. Translation: CASSYAWLGEQYF.

The J gene is TRBJ2-3, the V gene TRBV5-6; 10 bases fit TRBD2. V lost 0 bases, J lost 2 bases, and 6 bases stayed unmatched. The CDR3 has 17 residues. Germline V gene data show CDR1 as SGHDT and CDR2 as YYEEEE. The CDR3 loop is CASSLASGRAITDTQYF. CDR3 in DNA: TGTGCCAGCAGCTTGGCGAGCGGGAGGGCCATCACAGATACGCAGTATTTT.

Of note for this clone: Different DNA sequences within this sample yield the same CDR3. The CDR3 reads CASSLGGSSYEQYF. The CDR3 DNA follows: TGTGCCAGCAGTTTGGGCGGGAGTTCTTACGAGCAGTACTTC. The rearrangement links TRBV27 to TRBJ2-7, with 7 bases fitting TRBD2. The CDR3 runs to 14 residues. Germline CDR1 MNHEY, CDR2 SMNVEV (reference sequence). V was clipped by 3 bases and J by 4 bases; unmatched bases: 6.

The chain combines TRBV19 with TRBJ1-1; no firm D call. The V gene lost 7 bases and the J gene lost 1 base, with 10 bases spanning the gap. The CDR3 has 13 amino acids. Germline V lookup: CDR1 LNHDA, CDR2 SQIVND (reference sequence). As DNA, the CDR3 is TGTGCCAGTATAATTAGCCCGAACACTGAAGCTTTCTTT. Its protein is CASIISPNTEAFF.